The 27 T cell receptor beta chains given below trace back to one sample, sequenced in a study of shared clonotypes between healthy human individuals. The protocol was immunoSEQ multiplex PCR, while the TCRdb copy is restricted to in-frame clones and leaves out a portion. The sample lists 2 million to 2.5 million clones, just under 95% occurring once. Sequencing was done on a sample of naive CD4+ T cells from PBMCs. The subset is: CD45RA+ positively selected. Every receptor here comes from a man in his late teens or twenties in good health. Some clones in this sample may be carry-over from other donors' samples.

The chain employs TRBV2 and TRBJ2-2, with 7 bases fitting TRBD2. From germline, CDR1 is SNHLY and CDR2 FYNNEI. The CDR3 extends over 14 amino acids. V lost 4 bases to trimming and J lost 3 bases; unmatched junction nucleotides: 2. Here the CDR3 DNA reads TGTGCCAGCAGTGCAGCGGGGTACACCGGGGAGCTGTTTTTT. Translation: CASSAAGYTGELFF.

The CDR3 here is CASSLSNPGGGNTEAFF. The CDR3 DNA reads TGCGCCAGCAGCCTTTCCAACCCAGGGGGCGGGAACACTGAAGCTTTCTTT. The rearrangement joins TRBV4-3 to TRBJ1-1, with 8 positions matching TRBD1. CDR1 and CDR2 from the germline V gene are LGHNA and YSLEER. With 4 bases clipped from V and 1 base from J, the junction kept 11 bases outside the gene matches. CDR3 length equals 17 residues.

With respect to this clone: The same CDR3 also results from other DNA sequences found in this sample. V is TRBV5-1 and J is TRBJ2-3, with no clear D. The germline V gene has CDR1 SGHRS and CDR2 YFSETQ. The V gene lost 4 bases and the J gene lost 2 bases, with 11 bases spanning the gap. The CDR3 covers 14 residues. The CDR3 DNA reads as TGCGCCAGCAGCCTACAGAGTTCCACAGATACGCAGTATTTT. This translates into CASSLQSSTDTQYF.

This chain joins TRBV7-3 and TRBJ2-1; TRBD2 might be the D (5 bases). The germline V gene encodes CDR1 SGHTA and CDR2 FQGTGA. The CDR3 extends over 15 amino acids. V lost 3 bases and J lost 1, with 10 bases in between. The CDR3 region is CASSLVGESYNEQFF. The CDR3, as DNA: TGTGCCAGCAGCTTGGTGGGAGAATCCTACAATGAGCAGTTCTTC.

This clone appeared once. The same CDR3 can be traced to other DNA sequences in this sample. The chain is built from TRBV2 and TRBJ1-1; D not resolved. Germline CDR1 and CDR2: SNHLY and FYNNEI. V shed 0 bases and J shed 9 bases, with 5 bases lying between them. The length of the CDR3 is 11 residues. Here the CDR3 reads CASSEANKAFF. The CDR3 nucleotides are TGTGCCAGCAGTGAAGCAAACAAAGCTTTCTTT. The full variable domain, its missing parts supplied by reference TRBV2 and TRBJ1-1, is EPEVTQTPSHQVTQMGQEVILRCVPISNHLYFYWYRQILGQKVEFLVSFYNNEISEKSEIFDDQFSVERPDGSNFTLKIRSTKLEDSAMYFCASSEANKAFFGQGTRLTVV.

This chain joins TRBV4-1 and TRBJ2-1, with unresolved D. Between the trimmed V and J ends, which lost 0 bases and 7 bases, there was a span of 7 bases. Germline assignment: CDR1 MGHRA and CDR2 YSYEKL. This CDR3 is 13 amino acids long. As DNA, the CDR3 is TGCGCCAGCAGCCAAGATGGCAGTAATGAGCAGTTCTTC. Its protein product is CASSQDGSNEQFF.

This clone was seen only once. The chain carries TRBV7-2 and TRBJ2-1, with no clear D. The CDR3 is 11 amino acids. Germline-derived CDR1 and CDR2 are SGHTA and FQGNSA. V lost 5 bases and J 13 bases, leaving 12 bases between the germline ends. The CDR3 reads CASSASVLQFF. The CDR3 nucleotides read TGTGCCAGCAGCGCGTCCGTACTACAGTTCTTC.

The gene calls are TRBV29-1 and TRBJ2-3; no definite D call. The CDR3 contains 14 residues. The germline V gene has CDR1 SQVTM and CDR2 ANQGSEA. V lost 7 bases and J 0 bases, leaving 14 bases between the germline ends. The CDR3 DNA follows: TGCAGCGCTCGTTCGAATCCTAGCACAGATACGCAGTATTTT. As protein: CSARSNPSTDTQYF.

The rearrangement uses TRBV5-4 and TRBJ2-1; no firm D call. The CDR3 loop spans 14 amino acids. V was trimmed by 4 bases and J by 6 bases, leaving 14 bases between them. Germline-derived CDR1 and CDR2 are SGHNT and YYREEE (reference sequence). DNA for the CDR3: TGTGCCAGCAGCGACCCCCGGTCGGGCAATGAGCAGTTCTTC. It is translated as CASSDPRSGNEQFF.

V usage is TRBV11-2 and J usage is TRBJ2-7, with D possibly matching TRBD2 (5 bases). The CDR3 contains 11 residues. Germline CDR1 and CDR2: SGHAT and FQNNGV. V gave up 1 base and J gave up 11 bases, with 9 bases separating them. CDR3 sequence (DNA): TGTGCCAGCAGCTTAGGGATGAGGGAGTACTTC. This sequence encodes CASSLGMREYF.

The V and J genes are TRBV7-2 and TRBJ2-4, with 7 nucleotides matching TRBD2. Germline CDR1 and CDR2: SGHTA and FQGNSA. The J segment lost 9 bases and the V segment lost 5 bases, leaving 7 bases of the junction unmatched. The CDR3 contains 13 residues. CDR3 DNA: TGTGCCAGCAGCCCTAATTGGGGGGGCATTCAGTACTTC. It codes for CASSPNWGGIQYF. The variable domain in full, completed from reference TRBV7-2 and TRBJ2-4, reads GAGVSQSPSNKVTEKGKDVELRCDPISGHTALYWYRQSLGQGLEFLIYFQGNSAPDKSGLPSDRFSAERTGGSVSTLTIQRTQQEDSAVYLCASSPNWGGIQYFGAGTRLSVL.

The chain recombines TRBV5-1 with TRBJ2-1, with a tentative D call TRBD2 (5 bases). The CDR3 has 14 residues. The germline V and J ends were trimmed by 4 bases and 9 bases, with 17 bases remaining between them. Germline V gene lookup returns CDR1 SGHRS and CDR2 YFSETQ. CDR3 sequence: CASSTTLFRGEQFF. The CDR3 coding sequence is TGCGCCAGCAGCACAACTTTATTCCGGGGTGAGCAGTTCTTC.

The V and J genes are TRBV5-6 and TRBJ2-2; tentatively, D is TRBD1 (6 bases). Germline CDR1 reads SGHDT; CDR2 reads YYEEEE. The germline V and J ends were trimmed by 1 base and 7 bases, with 17 bases remaining between them. This CDR3 is built from 16 residues. The DNA for the CDR3 is TGTGCCAGCAGCTTGAGGTTCTCAGGGGATGGCGGGGAGCTGTTTTTT. It translates to CASSLRFSGDGGELFF.

This chain joins TRBV2 and TRBJ1-2, with 8 bases matching TRBD1. The CDR3 has 17 amino acids. Losses at the gene ends were 5 bases for V and 8 bases for J; bases not matched to a gene: 19. Germline assignment: CDR1 SNHLY and CDR2 FYNNEI. The CDR3 coding sequence is TGTGCCAGCAGTAAAAGCCCGGGACAGGTTAGGGCGTGGGGCTACACCTTC. Its translation: CASSKSPGQVRAWGYTF.

The rearrangement links TRBV4-3 to TRBJ2-3; possibly TRBD2 for D (6 bases). The CDR3 covers 16 residues. The V and J ends lost 2 bases and 3 bases respectively, with 15 bases between them. CDR1 and CDR2 from the germline V gene are LGHNA and YSLEER. This chain's CDR3 is CASSQRGLARTDTQYF. In nucleotides, the CDR3 is TGCGCCAGCAGCCAACGGGGCCTAGCGAGGACAGATACGCAGTATTTT.

The genes are TRBV4-1 and TRBJ2-1, with unresolved D. This CDR3 contains 16 residues. In germline, CDR1 is MGHRA, CDR2 YSYEKL. The V end lost 0 bases, the J end lost 9 bases, and 18 bases lay between the germline ends. CDR3 sequence reads: CASSQELQVTFREQFF. CDR3 DNA sequence: TGCGCCAGCAGCCAAGAATTGCAGGTAACCTTTCGTGAGCAGTTCTTC.

Turning to this clone: The sample carries other DNA sequences with the same CDR3. In DNA, the CDR3 is TGTGCCAGCAGCCGGACTAGCTACGAGCAGTACTTC. Its translation: CASSRTSYEQYF. The rearrangement links TRBV28 to TRBJ2-7, with 7 bases aligning to TRBD2. The germline V gene has CDR1 MDHEN and CDR2 SYDVKM. Unmatched junction bases numbered 2, after V lost 6 bases and J lost 3 bases. The CDR3 is made up of 12 amino acids. The whole variable domain, remainder taken from reference TRBV28 and TRBJ2-7, is DVKVTQSSRYLVKRTGEKVFLECVQDMDHENMFWYRQDPGLGLRLIYFSYDVKMKEKGDIPEGYSVSREKKERFSLILESASTNQTSMYLCASSRTSYEQYFGPGTRLTVT.

The chain recombines TRBV5-1 with TRBJ1-2; 7 bases map to TRBD1. From germline, CDR1 is SGHRS and CDR2 YFSETQ. The length of the CDR3 is 15 residues. V lost 0 bases and J lost 4; bases outside the gene matches: 6. Written as DNA, the CDR3 is TGCGCCAGCAGCTTGGACAGGGGAGTTGCCTATGGCTACACCTTC. Protein sequence: CASSLDRGVAYGYTF.

This clone is a singleton in its sample. The V and J genes are TRBV2 and TRBJ1-3; D is unresolved. The germline CDR1 and CDR2 sequences are SNHLY and FYNNEI. The length of the CDR3 is 16 residues. V was clipped by 1 base and J by 1 base, with 11 bases between them. The CDR3 region is CASSEDSIDSGNTIYF. In nucleotides, the CDR3 is TGTGCCAGCAGTGAAGACAGTATTGATTCTGGAAACACCATATATTTT.

This clone was picked up a small number of times. The chain has TRBV29-1 and TRBJ1-4, with D possibly matching TRBD1 (5 bases). CDR1 and CDR2 (germline): SQVTM, ANQGSEA. Trimming cost V 3 bases and J 6 bases, with 14 bases left between them. The length of the CDR3 is 14 residues. The DNA for the CDR3 is TGCAGCGTTGATACTACGGGGGGAGATGAAAAACTGTTTTTT. This sequence encodes CSVDTTGGDEKLFF.

The chain carries TRBV6-1 and TRBJ2-7; unclear D gene. CDR1 is MNHNS, CDR2 SASEGT, per germline. The ends were cut back, 6 bases at V and 6 bases at J, with 15 bases in the middle. CDR3 length: 13 amino acids. CDR3 loop: CASRLDALGEQYF. The CDR3 nucleotides are TGTGCCAGCAGGCTCGATGCCCTGGGCGAGCAGTACTTC.

This clone has just a few counts. DNA for the CDR3: TGTGCCATCAGTGCTGGACAGAGGAACACTGAAGCTTTCTTT. This codes for CAISAGQRNTEAFF. The chain is built from TRBV10-3 and TRBJ1-1; the D gene is possibly TRBD1 (6 bases). This CDR3 contains 14 residues. Trimming took 4 bases from V and 1 from J, leaving 10 bases between them. CDR1 is ENHRY, CDR2 SYGVKD, per germline.

This clone was observed a few times. In the same sample, other DNA sequences code for this CDR3. The chain is built from TRBV7-8 and TRBJ1-3, with D hard to call. The germline V and J ends were trimmed by 5 bases and 0 bases, with 5 bases remaining between them. Germline values: CDR1 SGHVS, CDR2 FQNEAQ. CDR3 length: 13 residues. DNA for the CDR3: TGTGCCAGCAGCCTAAGCTCTGGAAACACCATATATTTT. It is translated as CASSLSSGNTIYF.

The chain recombines TRBV7-8 with TRBJ2-7, with D perhaps TRBD1 or TRBD2 (6 bases each). Trimming stripped 5 bases from V and 5 bases from J, with 22 bases between. The V gene's germline CDR1 is SGHVS and CDR2 FQNEAQ. The CDR3 extends over 16 amino acids. CDR3 protein: CASSSTRMGGWDEQYF. The CDR3 nucleotides are TGTGCCAGCAGCAGTACTAGGATGGGGGGCTGGGACGAGCAGTACTTC.

The CDR3 DNA reads TGTGCCAGCAGTGTCACTAGCGGGAGCAGTGCAGATACGCAGTATTTT. Residues: CASSVTSGSSADTQYF. The chain carries TRBV6-1 and TRBJ2-3; TRBD2 matches 11 bases. Trimming removed 4 bases from V and 4 bases from J; junction bases left unmatched: 7. CDR3 length: 16 residues. The V gene's germline CDR1 is MNHNS and CDR2 SASEGT.

Comment on this clone: The sample holds other DNA sequences that translate to the same CDR3. The chain combines TRBV7-2 with TRBJ2-5; no clear D gene. The CDR3 is made up of 12 amino acids. Germline V lookup: CDR1 SGHTA, CDR2 FQGNSA. Trimming removed 5 bases from V and 5 bases from J, with 9 bases in between. The CDR3 reads CASSLLGETQYF. As DNA, the CDR3 is TGTGCCAGCAGCCTGTTGGGTGAGACCCAGTACTTC.

This chain links TRBV10-3 with TRBJ1-2, with 10 bases matching TRBD1. Trimming removed 10 bases from V and 3 bases from J; junction bases left unmatched: 8. The germline gives CDR1 ENHRY, CDR2 SYGVKD. This CDR3 has 14 amino acids. CDR3 protein: CATFRQGADYGYTF. Written as DNA, the CDR3 is TGTGCCACTTTTAGACAGGGGGCCGACTATGGCTACACCTTC.